The 20 T cell receptor beta chains below all came from one sample that was sequenced in a study of identical twins. TCRdb re-called the 5' RACE reads with MiXCR, one entry per CDR3 protein. The sample carries hundreds of thousands of distinct CDR3 sequences, 21% recorded once. The same data also contributed to another study, on T cells expressing NK-cell markers.

Material: PBMCs. The receptors shown here come from a woman aged 18-30 years in good health.

This clonotype was recorded only once. The J gene is TRBJ2-1, the V gene TRBV3-1; no clear D gene. Germline CDR1 reads LGHDT; CDR2 reads YNNKEL (reference sequence). The CDR3 is made up of 14 amino acids. The V and J ends lost 1 base and 10 bases respectively, with 14 bases between them. The CDR3 loop reads CASSQGVTIPEQFF. The CDR3 DNA reads TGTGCCAGCAGCCAAGGGGTGACGATTCCGGAGCAGTTCTTC.

This chain links TRBV7-3 with TRBJ2-3; D is uncertain. V was cut by 2 bases and J by 4 bases, with 10 bases left in between. This CDR3 comprises 14 residues. Germline lookup yields CDR1 SGHTA and CDR2 FQGTGA. In DNA, the CDR3 is TGTGCCAGCAGCTTATGGCGTGCGGCAGATACGCAGTATTTT. Its protein is CASSLWRAADTQYF. The full variable domain, its missing parts supplied by reference TRBV7-3 and TRBJ2-3, is GAGVSQTPSNKVTEKGKYVELRCDPISGHTALYWYRQSLGQGPEFLIYFQGTGAADDSGLPNDRFFAVRPEGSVSTLKIQRTERGDSAVYLCASSLWRAADTQYFGPGTRLTVL.

This clonotype was seen repeatedly, ten times or more. The chain combines TRBV29-1 with TRBJ2-1; D tentatively fits TRBD1 or TRBD2 (5 bases each). The V gene's germline CDR1 is SQVTM and CDR2 ANQGSEA. Deletions cut 6 bases from V and 4 bases from J, with 16 bases between. The CDR3 has 14 residues. This CDR3 reads CSVLTRGRYNEQFF. The CDR3 coding sequence is TGCAGCGTACTCACGAGGGGTCGATACAATGAGCAGTTCTTC.

V usage is TRBV4-3 and J usage is TRBJ2-7; 11 nucleotides line up with TRBD2. The CDR3 is 15 residues long. J gave up 6 bases and V 1 base, and 5 bases lay outside the gene matches. Germline V gene data show CDR1 as LGHNA and CDR2 as YSLEER. The CDR3 spells CASSQALAGVGEQYF. Written as DNA, the CDR3 is TGCGCCAGCAGCCAAGCACTAGCGGGAGTCGGCGAGCAGTACTTC.

This clonotype showed up many times. The chain employs TRBV10-3 and TRBJ2-7, with D uncertain. This CDR3 is 13 amino acids long. From germline, CDR1 is ENHRY and CDR2 SYGVKD. Trimming took 8 bases from V and 4 from J, leaving 15 bases between them. The CDR3 DNA reads TGTGCCATCCGCGTCGCCGGATCTTACGAGCAGTACTTC. Amino acids: CAIRVAGSYEQYF.

The chain uses TRBV20-1 and TRBJ2-1; TRBD2 matches at 12 bases. Germline assignment: CDR1 DFQATT and CDR2 SNEGSKA (reference sequence). The CDR3 length is 13 residues. Germline trimming cut 6 bases from V and 8 bases from J; bases unmatched to any gene: 5. This CDR3 is CSALTSGRDEQFF. The CDR3 coding sequence is TGCAGTGCCCTGACTAGCGGGAGAGATGAGCAGTTCTTC.

The V and J genes are TRBV5-1 and TRBJ2-2; no firm D call. This CDR3 has 11 amino acids. Trimming removed 5 bases from V and 6 bases from J, with 5 bases in between. Germline assignment: CDR1 SGHRS and CDR2 YFSETQ. CDR3 sequence reads: CASRGPGELFF. The DNA of the CDR3 is TGCGCCAGCAGAGGGCCCGGGGAGCTGTTTTTT.

This clonotype was observed a handful of times. This chain links TRBV10-3 with TRBJ1-4, with 7 bases that match TRBD1. Germline CDR1 ENHRY, CDR2 SYGVKD. The CDR3 has 14 amino acids. Germline trimming cut 0 bases from V and 8 bases from J; bases unmatched to any gene: 3. The CDR3 spells CAISESQGEEKLFF. CDR3 bases: TGTGCCATCAGTGAGTCCCAGGGGGAGGAAAAACTGTTTTTT.

This clonotype was detected only a few times. The chain uses TRBV20-1 and TRBJ2-7; D is perhaps TRBD1 (6 bases). Germline CDR1 DFQATT, CDR2 SNEGSKA (reference sequence). The CDR3 totals 14 residues. Trimming shortened V by 6 bases and J by 0 bases, and 15 bases separated the two germline ends. DNA of the CDR3: TGCAGTGCCGGGACAAGTAGGGGCTCCTACGAGCAGTACTTC. It translates to CSAGTSRGSYEQYF.

The gene calls are TRBV5-1 and TRBJ2-1; TRBD1 aligns across 8 bases. This CDR3 region has 15 residues. Germline CDR1 reads SGHRS; CDR2 reads YFSETQ. V shed 3 bases, J shed 8 bases, and the junction held 10 bases outside the gene matches. DNA for the CDR3: TGCGCCAGCAGCTCGACAGGGGACCCCTGGGATGAGCAGTTCTTC. Protein sequence: CASSSTGDPWDEQFF.

This chain links TRBV24-1 with TRBJ2-1; D unresolved. Trimming left V 5 bases short and J 0 bases short, with 13 bases between. This CDR3 has 16 amino acids. Germline V gives CDR1 KGHDR, CDR2 SFDVKD. CDR3 amino acids: CATSAPTANSYNEQFF. CDR3 bases: TGTGCCACCAGTGCGCCCACAGCTAACTCCTACAATGAGCAGTTCTTC.

The chain carries TRBV9 and TRBJ2-1; D perhaps matches TRBD1 (5 bases). V was cut by 0 bases and J by 7 bases, with 11 bases left in between. The CDR3 runs 14 residues. Germline V gene sequence: CDR1 SGDLS, CDR2 YYNGEE. The CDR3 loop reads CASSVVAQGNEQFF. CDR3 nucleotides: TGTGCCAGCAGCGTAGTCGCCCAGGGAAATGAGCAGTTCTTC.

This rearrangement joins TRBV12-3 or TRBV12-4 to TRBJ2-6; 7 nucleotides align to TRBD1. With 5 bases clipped from V and 4 bases from J, the junction kept 2 bases outside the gene matches. This CDR3 spans 14 amino acids. The CDR3 region has the DNA TGTGCCAGCAGTCACAGGGGAGGGGCCAACGTCCTGACTTTC. It yields the protein CASSHRGGANVLTF.

This clonotype was seen many times. The CDR3 nucleotides read TGTGCCAGCAGGCGGAGCGCCAGCTATGGCTACACCTTC. It translates to CASRRSASYGYTF. The J gene is TRBJ1-2, the V gene TRBV7-8; D gene unclear. The CDR3 contains 13 residues. The V gene's germline CDR1 is SGHVS and CDR2 FQNEAQ. The V end was cut by 6 bases, the J end by 4 bases, with 12 bases between. Looking up the rest from reference TRBV7-8 and TRBJ1-2 gives the full variable domain: GAGVSQSPRYKVAKRGQDVALRCDPISGHVSLFWYQQALGQGPEFLTYFQNEAQLDKSGLPSDRFFAERPEGSVSTLKIQRTQQEDSAVYLCASRRSASYGYTFGSGTRLTVV.

This clonotype was seen at least ten times. The gene calls are TRBV6-1 and TRBJ2-1, with D possibly TRBD1 on 6 matching bases. CDR3 length: 14 amino acids. Germline V lookup: CDR1 MNHNS, CDR2 SASEGT. Trimming shortened V by 7 bases and J by 0 bases, and 10 bases separated the two germline ends. The CDR3: CASKQGRSYNEQFF. The CDR3 region has the DNA TGTGCCAGCAAACAGGGACGCTCCTACAATGAGCAGTTCTTC.

Here the CDR3 DNA reads TGTGCCATCAATAAGGAACTCACCGGGGAGCTGTTTTTT. This codes for CAINKELTGELFF. The V call is TRBV10-3, the J call TRBJ2-2; D gene unclear. V dropped 7 bases and J dropped 4 bases, with 10 bases sitting between them. The germline V gene has CDR1 ENHRY and CDR2 SYGVKD. This CDR3 is built from 13 residues.

This clonotype came up many times. This chain links TRBV27 with TRBJ1-1; weak D call: TRBD1 (5 bases). The CDR3 has 14 residues. V was pared by 3 bases and J by 1 base, with 9 bases between. CDR1 MNHEY and CDR2 SMNVEV come from the germline V gene (reference sequence). The CDR3 is CASSLGGTNTEAFF. The CDR3 nucleotides read TGTGCCAGCAGTTTGGGGGGAACGAACACTGAAGCTTTCTTT.

This clonotype has ten or more counts. This rearrangement joins TRBV20-1 to TRBJ2-7; D may be TRBD2 (6 bases). The CDR3 length is 15 residues. V was shortened by 1 base and J by 2 bases, with 15 bases between the two germline ends. CDR1 DFQATT and CDR2 SNEGSKA come from the germline V gene (reference sequence). The CDR3 reads CSARVRGSRTYEQYF. In DNA form, the CDR3 reads TGCAGTGCTAGAGTGCGGGGCTCCCGTACCTACGAGCAGTACTTC.

The DNA of the CDR3 is TGTGCCAGCAGTTACTCGGGGTTACAAGAGACCCAGTACTTC. Its protein is CASSYSGLQETQYF. The chain joins TRBV6-2 or TRBV6-3 to TRBJ2-5; unclear D gene. CDR1 MNHEY and CDR2 SVGEGT come from the germline V gene. V shed 0 bases and J shed 2 bases, with 7 bases lying between them. CDR3 size: 14 residues.

The V gene is TRBV9, the J gene TRBJ2-7, with 8 nucleotides matching TRBD2. CDR1 is SGDLS and CDR2 is YYNGEE in the germline V gene. V lost 4 bases, J lost 0 bases, and 6 bases stayed unmatched. The CDR3 has 15 amino acids. The CDR3 loop reads CASSPPSGRSYEQYF. CDR3 in DNA: TGTGCCAGCAGCCCCCCTAGCGGGCGCTCCTACGAGCAGTACTTC.